This TCR beta chain emerged from a study of T cell responses to AZD1222 COVID-19 vaccine. Study-wide points: Nearly half of spike-specific TCRs reportedly target unmutated variant regions.

This table comes from immunoSEQ multiplex PCR, and its TCRdb copy is limited to in-frame clones, with some not included. The sample holds around 120,000 clones, roughly 90% seen once. About this clone: The antigen is unknown.

The V and J ends lost 7 bases and 7 bases respectively, with 16 bases between them. This CDR3 contains 13 residues. Germline lookup yields CDR1 LNHDA and CDR2 SQIVND (reference sequence). This sample comprised peripheral blood, obtained 28 days after the second AZD1222 dose. The chain links TRBV19 to TRBJ1-2; D possibly corresponds to TRBD1 (5 bases). The receptor was isolated from an adult who received the AZD1222 COVID-19 vaccine. The CDR3 sequence is CASTALGAIGYTF. CDR3 sequence (DNA): TGTGCCAGTACCGCGTTAGGGGCTATTGGCTACACCTTC.